This T cell receptor beta chain was documented in a study of regulatory T cells in long-lasting Graves disease. Whole-study findings and limits: The study examined only peripheral blood, not thyroid tissue. Preferential use of TRBV28, TRBJ1-2 and TRBJ2-5 was seen in persistent disease.

This clonotype was seen many times. Its cognate antigen is unknown. Combining iRepertoire HTBI primers with Arm-PCR of CDR3 regions, the authors built TCR beta libraries. TCRdb reprocessed the multiplex PCR reads via MiXCR and lists one record per CDR3 protein. The sample records about 540,000 distinct CDR3 sequences, roughly 13% being singletons. The CDR3 extends over 17 amino acids. With 9 bases removed from V and 2 bases from J, the gap between germline ends came to 20 bases. Germline lookup yields CDR1 LNHDA and CDR2 SQIVND (reference sequence). Time point described: newly diagnosed GD, antithyroid drugs for less than 3 months. From PBMCs, RNA was extracted and then used to make the TCR library. These same data were also listed under a study on T cells in Graves' hyperthyroidism and ophthalmopathy. Per that study: Blood also carried most thyroid clonotypes expanded above 0.001.

This TCR was sampled from a man aged 25 to 40 with Graves disease. The sequenced sample was peripheral blood mononuclear cells (PBMCs), obtained at new diagnosis, from a patient treated with antithyroid drugs. The genes are TRBV19 and TRBJ2-6, with D perhaps matching TRBD1 or TRBD2 (6 bases each). In DNA form, the CDR3 reads TGTGCCAGCGGGAAGGGGGGCGAATCGGCTGGGGCCAACGTCCTGACTTTC. As protein: CASGKGGESAGANVLTF.